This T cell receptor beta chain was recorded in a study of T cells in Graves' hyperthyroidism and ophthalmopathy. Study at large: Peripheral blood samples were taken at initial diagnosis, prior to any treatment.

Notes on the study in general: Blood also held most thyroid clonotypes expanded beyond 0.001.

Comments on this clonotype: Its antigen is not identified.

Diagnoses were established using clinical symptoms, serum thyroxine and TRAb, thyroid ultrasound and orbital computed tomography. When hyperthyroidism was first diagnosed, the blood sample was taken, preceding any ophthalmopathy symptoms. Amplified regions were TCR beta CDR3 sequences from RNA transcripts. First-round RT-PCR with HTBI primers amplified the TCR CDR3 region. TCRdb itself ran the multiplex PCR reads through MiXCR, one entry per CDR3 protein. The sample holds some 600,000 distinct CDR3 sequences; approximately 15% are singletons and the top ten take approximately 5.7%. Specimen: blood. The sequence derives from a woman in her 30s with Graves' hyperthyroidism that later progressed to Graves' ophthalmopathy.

CDR3 protein: CSARDNIQGEAFF. CDR3 nucleotides: TGCAGTGCTAGAGATAATATTCAGGGGGAAGCTTTCTTT. This chain connects TRBV20-1 to TRBJ1-1; possibly TRBD1 for D (6 bases). This CDR3 has 13 residues. Germline-derived CDR1 and CDR2 are DFQATT and SNEGSKA (reference sequence). V was cut by 0 bases and J by 8 bases, with 13 bases left in between.